This paragraph covers one TCR beta chain sequence. The antigen is not known. The entry originates in a study of blood T cells in healthy people across ages. Then a second PCR, running about 7 to 11 cycles, was carried out with a sample-barcoded 5' primer and a J-beta primer mix. All cDNA molecules were each tagged by a template-switch adaptor with 12 random nucleotides. MiXCR was run by TCRdb on the 5' RACE reads, yielding one entry per CDR3 protein. The table lists 600,000 to 650,000 distinct CDR3 sequences, 58% of them singletons. Study observations and caveats: Per million T cells, TCR beta diversity dropped roughly linearly as age increased.

The specimen was blood. This TCR was recovered from a man in his sixties in good health.

The CDR3 spells CASSLVGEEAFF. The DNA for the CDR3 is TGTGCCAGCAGCTTAGTTGGGGAGGAAGCTTTCTTT. This chain uses TRBV7-8 with TRBJ1-1, with D hard to call. Germline V gene sequence: CDR1 SGHVS, CDR2 FQNEAQ. The length of the CDR3 is 12 residues. V lost 1 base and J lost 8, with 8 bases in between.